These 30 T cell receptor beta chains came from one sample sequenced in a study of blood T cells in healthy people across ages. A J-beta primer mix and a sample-barcoded 5' primer were used in a second PCR of roughly 6 to 12 cycles. TCRdb reprocessed the 5' RACE reads with MiXCR, giving one entry per CDR3 protein. This sample yields around 670,000 distinct CDR3 sequences, of which approximately 30% are seen a single time; around 16% belongs to the top ten. Source material: blood. These TCRs come from a woman over 75 in good health.

This clonotype appeared many times. This rearrangement joins TRBV24-1 to TRBJ2-7, with D possibly being TRBD1 (5 bases). The V gene lost 3 bases and the J gene lost 2 bases, with 10 bases spanning the gap. CDR3 length: 14 amino acids. Germline V CDR1 and CDR2: KGHDR, SFDVKD. In nucleotides, the CDR3 is TGTGCCACCAGTGATGTGGCAGGGACCTACGAGCAGTACTTC. This sequence encodes CATSDVAGTYEQYF.

This clonotype was detected ten times or more. This chain uses TRBV11-2 with TRBJ1-6; D is undetermined. The CDR3 totals 13 residues. Trimming took off 6 bases at V and 9 bases at J, with 12 bases between the two ends. CDR1 is SGHAT and CDR2 is FQNNGV in the germline V gene. Here the CDR3 reads CASSLQTVSPLHF. CDR3 DNA sequence: TGTGCCAGCAGTTTACAGACCGTTTCACCCCTCCACTTT.

A few counts support this clonotype. The J gene is TRBJ2-5, the V gene TRBV12-3 or TRBV12-4, with 10 bases that match TRBD2. The ends lost 5 bases at V and 11 bases at J; junction bases unmatched: 20. The CDR3 length is 17 residues. Written as DNA, the CDR3 is TGTGCCAGCAGTCGCGCCGGGACTAGCGCCCTAGGGCATGAGCAGTACTTC. This gives the protein CASSRAGTSALGHEQYF.

V is TRBV20-1 and J is TRBJ1-5; D is undetermined. Between the trimmed V and J ends, which lost 5 bases and 2 bases, there was a span of 13 bases. Germline CDR1 DFQATT, CDR2 SNEGSKA (reference sequence). The CDR3 runs 14 residues. The CDR3 protein is CSALDVRGNQPQHF. DNA for the CDR3: TGCAGTGCTCTAGATGTGCGCGGCAATCAGCCCCAGCATTTT.

On this clonotype: A much larger clone differs by one base, so this may be a read error. The gene calls are TRBV27 and TRBJ2-1, with D possibly matching TRBD2 (6 bases). This CDR3 contains 16 residues. V lost 3 bases and J lost 10, with 22 bases in between. Germline CDR1 is MNHEY and CDR2 is SMNVEV (reference sequence). In nucleotides, the CDR3 is TGTGCCAGCAGTTTCCGGAGGGGCAGGAGCTCCTACGAGCAGTTCTTC. This sequence encodes CASSFRRGRSSYEQFF.

As concerns this clonotype: A clone one base away is much larger, so this may be a read error. This sequence joins TRBV4-1 and TRBJ2-1, with 9 nucleotides matching TRBD2. CDR3 length: 15 residues. The germline CDR1 and CDR2 sequences are MGHRA and YSYEKL. CDR3: CAGSAGLAGWNEQFF. DNA for the CDR3: TGCGCCGGCAGCGCCGGGCTAGCGGGGTGGAATGAGCAGTTCTTC.

This clonotype appeared a few times. V is TRBV5-1 and J is TRBJ1-3, with D possibly matching TRBD1 (5 bases). Trimming removed 0 bases from V and 4 bases from J, with 11 bases in between. Germline V lookup: CDR1 SGHRS, CDR2 YFSETQ. This CDR3 region has 15 residues. The CDR3 nucleotides read TGCGCCAGCAGCTTGGAGCAGGGAACCGGAAACACCATATATTTT. Amino acids: CASSLEQGTGNTIYF.

This clonotype has at least ten counts. The genes are TRBV5-1 and TRBJ1-1, with 9 bases aligning to TRBD1. Germline values: CDR1 SGHRS, CDR2 YFSETQ. Trimming at V came to 4 bases and at J to 0 bases, leaving 7 bases not matched to a gene. The CDR3 loop spans 16 amino acids. This chain's CDR3 is CASSPGTGWLNTEAFF. CDR3 coding DNA: TGCGCCAGCAGCCCAGGGACAGGGTGGCTGAACACTGAAGCTTTCTTT.

In this sample, this clonotype turned up many times. The gene calls are TRBV12-3 or TRBV12-4 and TRBJ2-3; D remains unclear. This CDR3 is 13 amino acids long. V was pared by 7 bases and J by 4 bases, with 12 bases between. The CDR3 nucleotides read TGTGCCAGCAACCCATCCTCTTCAGATACGCAGTATTTT. Protein: CASNPSSSDTQYF.

A remark on this clonotype: Just one base apart from a much larger clone, this may be a read error. V gene TRBV7-6 combines with J gene TRBJ2-1, with D possibly matching TRBD2 (7 bases). Trimming removed 5 bases at V and 10 bases at J, with 21 bases between. The CDR3 sequence is 15 residues long. CDR1 is SGHVS and CDR2 is FNYEAQ in the germline V gene. CDR3 DNA: TGTGCCAGCAGCCCACAGGGAGGGGTAGACTACGAGCAGTTCTTC. Translated: CASSPQGGVDYEQFF.

V gene TRBV29-1 combines with J gene TRBJ2-4; no clear D. The V end was cut by 7 bases, the J end by 5 bases, with 9 bases between. CDR3 length: 11 residues. Germline V CDR1 and CDR2: SQVTM, ANQGSEA. The CDR3 spells CSGKQENIQYF. The CDR3 DNA sequence: TGCAGCGGGAAACAAGAAAACATTCAGTACTTC.

With regard to this clonotype: A much bigger clone sits one base away, suggesting this may be a read error. This chain links TRBV12-3 or TRBV12-4 with TRBJ2-1; 9 bases agree with TRBD1. The CDR3 totals 15 residues. CDR3 loop: CAGSPRTGEGNEQFF. The CDR3 region has the DNA TGTGCCGGCAGTCCTCGGACAGGGGAAGGGAATGAGCAGTTCTTC.

This clonotype was counted ten times or more. The chain couples TRBV15 to TRBJ2-3, with a possible D match to TRBD2 (6 bases). The CDR3 has 13 amino acids. Per germline, CDR1 LNHNV and CDR2 YYDKDF (reference sequence). The germline V and J ends were trimmed by 4 bases and 5 bases, with 10 bases remaining between them. The CDR3 sequence is CATSTGGEDTQYF. In DNA form, the CDR3 reads TGTGCCACCAGCACCGGGGGTGAAGATACGCAGTATTTT.

The CDR3: CASSRRGSGETQYF. CDR3 nucleotide sequence: TGTGCCAGCAGTCGTCGGGGTAGTGGAGAGACCCAGTACTTC. The chain has TRBV5-6 and TRBJ2-5; D possibly corresponds to TRBD2 (5 bases). The CDR3 extends over 14 amino acids. The germline V and J ends were trimmed by 5 bases and 4 bases, with 15 bases remaining between them. Germline CDR1 is SGHDT and CDR2 is YYEEEE.

This clonotype was picked up many times. The chain is built from TRBV29-1 and TRBJ2-7; 15 positions agree with TRBD2. CDR1 SQVTM and CDR2 ANQGSEA come from the germline V gene. This CDR3 spans 15 amino acids. Germline trimming cut 6 bases from V and 2 bases from J; bases unmatched to any gene: 5. The DNA for the CDR3 is TGCAGCGTCGCCGGGACTAGCGGGGGGCCCTACGAGCAGTACTTC. Its translation is CSVAGTSGGPYEQYF.

This clonotype was detected ten times or more. The rearrangement joins TRBV28 to TRBJ2-3, with D perhaps being TRBD1 or TRBD2 (5 bases each). The germline gives CDR1 MDHEN, CDR2 SYDVKM. V lost 7 bases to trimming and J lost 3 bases, with 11 bases between them. This CDR3 contains 13 residues. The DNA of the CDR3 is TGTGCCAGCAAGACAGAGGGGACAGATACGCAGTATTTT. Its translation is CASKTEGTDTQYF. Supplemented by reference TRBV28 and TRBJ2-3, the full variable domain reads DVKVTQSSRYLVKRTGEKVFLECVQDMDHENMFWYRQDPGLGLRLIYFSYDVKMKEKGDIPEGYSVSREKKERFSLILESASTNQTSMYLCASKTEGTDTQYFGPGTRLTVL.

This clonotype was seen repeatedly, ten times or more. V is TRBV15 and J is TRBJ2-5; D might be TRBD1 or TRBD2, each matching 6 bases. The CDR3 sequence is 16 residues long. Germline CDR1 and CDR2: LNHNV and YYDKDF (reference sequence). The V end was cut by 0 bases, the J end by 2 bases, with 13 bases between. For the CDR3, the DNA is TGTGCCACCAGCAGAGATGGGGGCGCGGGGCAAGAGACCCAGTACTTC. Its translation is CATSRDGGAGQETQYF.

With regard to this clonotype: At one boundary the junction diverges from the germline segment, which might be a read error. This rearrangement joins TRBV20-1 to TRBJ2-3; 7 bases fit TRBD2. From germline, CDR1 is DFQATT and CDR2 SNEGSKA (reference sequence). This CDR3 has 14 amino acids. Written as DNA, the CDR3 is TGCAGCGCCTTACGGACTAGGGGTGGAGATGCGCAGTATTTT. Its protein product is CSALRTRGGDAQYF.

Of note for this clonotype: Its ends do not fully match the called genes, so a read error is possible. V gene TRBV10-3 combines with J gene TRBJ2-1, with D hard to call. CDR1 and CDR2 from the germline V gene are ENHRY and SYGVKD. The CDR3 contains 14 residues. The CDR3 sequence: CAISEGYKGNEQCF. The CDR3 DNA sequence: TGTGCCATCAGTGAGGGGTATAAAGGGAATGAGCAGTGCTTC.

The genes are TRBV5-1 and TRBJ2-7; 10 bases agree with TRBD2. After removal of 4 bases from V and 7 bases from J, the junction contained 20 bases not matched to a gene. This CDR3 has 18 amino acids. Germline lookup yields CDR1 SGHRS and CDR2 YFSETQ. The CDR3 sequence: CASSLQLAGAPGGNEQYF. DNA of the CDR3: TGCGCCAGCAGCCTCCAGCTAGCGGGGGCCCCGGGGGGCAATGAGCAGTACTTC.

The rearrangement joins TRBV27 to TRBJ1-1; tentative D call: TRBD1 (5 bases). Looked up from germline, CDR1 is MNHEY and CDR2 is SMNVEV (reference sequence). This CDR3 has 12 residues. Deletions cut 6 bases from V and 4 bases from J, with 9 bases between. The CDR3 region is CASRWGTTEAFF. CDR3 coding DNA: TGTGCCAGCAGGTGGGGGACCACTGAAGCTTTCTTT.

Regarding this clonotype: A clone one base away is much larger, so this may be a read error. The V gene is TRBV5-5, the J gene TRBJ2-7; D is possibly TRBD1 or TRBD2 (5 bases each). V shed 7 bases and J shed 7 bases, with 27 bases lying between them. The CDR3 is made up of 16 amino acids. Germline V gene data show CDR1 as SGHKS and CDR2 as YYEKEE (reference sequence). CDR3 region: CASGGPQSSSYNEQYF. As DNA, the CDR3 is TGTGCCAGCGGGGGTCCCCAATCTTCGTCCTACAATGAGCAGTACTTC.

This clonotype appeared many times. The chain recombines TRBV28 with TRBJ2-5; a weak D match, TRBD1 (6 bases). The length of the CDR3 is 12 residues. V shed 10 bases and J shed 5 bases, with 14 bases lying between them. Looked up from germline, CDR1 is MDHEN and CDR2 is SYDVKM. The CDR3 spells CATNPGVETQYF. CDR3 bases: TGTGCCACTAACCCAGGGGTGGAGACCCAGTACTTC. Full variable domain (rest looked up from reference TRBV28 and TRBJ2-5): DVKVTQSSRYLVKRTGEKVFLECVQDMDHENMFWYRQDPGLGLRLIYFSYDVKMKEKGDIPEGYSVSREKKERFSLILESASTNQTSMYLCATNPGVETQYFGPGTRLLVL.

Many counts were recorded for this clonotype. This rearrangement joins TRBV6-2 or TRBV6-3 to TRBJ2-3; D is uncertain. The CDR3 contains 13 residues. Germline values: CDR1 MNHEY, CDR2 SVGEGT. Trimming took 7 bases from V and 3 from J, leaving 11 bases between them. The CDR3 sequence: CASTRIGTDTQYF. The CDR3, as DNA: TGTGCCAGCACAAGAATCGGTACAGATACGCAGTATTTT.

In regard to this clonotype: A much larger clone lies a single base off, so this may be a read error. The DNA is left out, because the CDR3 cannot be placed on it with certainty; the CDR3 is given as TCRdb lists it. V and J are TRBV5-1 and TRBJ2-2; TRBD1 is the table's D call and was not checked against the DNA. The germline V gene has CDR1 SGHRS and CDR2 YFSETQ. The CDR3 length equals 15 residues, ends included. CDR3 in amino acids: CASSFGTGAGGERFF.

J is TRBJ2-5 and V is TRBV5-1, with 14 positions matching TRBD2. Judging by the DNA end, TRBJ2-7 fits better; the J call may be wrong. There are 16 residues in the CDR3. Germline V CDR1 and CDR2: SGHRS, YFSETQ. As DNA, the CDR3 is TGCGCCAGCAGTAGTGAGCCGGGACTAGCGGGAGACGAGCAGTACTTC. Amino acid sequence: CASSSEPGLAGDEQYF.

J is TRBJ2-5 and V is TRBV27; 14 bases match TRBD2. With 6 bases clipped from V and 10 bases from J, the junction kept 7 bases outside the gene matches. Germline V lookup: CDR1 MNHEY, CDR2 SMNVEV (reference sequence). The CDR3 is 14 residues long. The CDR3: CASRLTSGGAHQYF. CDR3 bases: TGTGCCAGCAGGTTGACTAGCGGGGGGGCCCACCAGTACTTC.

This clonotype has at least ten counts. This chain joins TRBV4-1 and TRBJ2-7, with D tentatively TRBD1 (5 bases). Germline V gene data show CDR1 as MGHRA and CDR2 as YSYEKL. The CDR3 has 15 residues. Trimming removed 0 bases at V and 3 bases at J, with 12 bases between. The CDR3, as DNA: TGCGCCAGCAGCCAAGACGAAGGACATATCTACGAGCAGTACTTC. It specifies CASSQDEGHIYEQYF.

The V call is TRBV11-2, the J call TRBJ2-4, with TRBD2 as a possible D gene (5 bases). The DNA end is more similar to TRBJ2-7, so the J call may be wrong. The CDR3 sequence is 14 residues long. CDR1 is SGHAT and CDR2 is FQNNGV in the germline V gene. For the CDR3, the DNA is TGTGCCAGCAGCTTAGATCCGAGGGCCTACGAGCAGTACTTC. Its protein product is CASSLDPRAYEQYF.

In this sample, this clonotype turned up a few times. The genes are TRBV9 and TRBJ2-1; tentative D call: TRBD2 (7 bases). CDR3 length: 15 residues. The V end was cut by 4 bases, the J end by 7 bases, with 18 bases between. Germline-derived CDR1 and CDR2 are SGDLS and YYNGEE. The CDR3 protein is CASSPSSGRGNEQFF. CDR3 DNA sequence: TGTGCCAGCAGCCCCTCCTCGGGGAGGGGGAATGAGCAGTTCTTC.